Below are 25 T cell receptor beta chains sequenced from a single sample in a study of tumor-infiltrating lymphocytes in primary liver carcinoma. Making TCR beta cDNA involved around 520 ng total RNA and a constant-region primer. Three-round nested multiplex PCR performed with slightly modified ARM-PCR produced the TCR beta libraries. TRBV1-TRBV30 forward primers paired with a C-beta reverse primer were used in the first two PCR rounds, which ran approximately 10 cycles each. Using its own MiXCR run on the multiplex PCR reads, TCRdb lists one record per CDR3 protein. Here the sample spans roughly 100,000 distinct CDR3 sequences, roughly 69% being singletons. Extraction of RNA together with DNA used about 18-30 mg of unsorted bulk tissue. The sequenced material came from liver tumor tissue from sampling region 5. Subset noted: tumor region T5, tumor centre. These receptors were taken from a woman aged 60 to 75 with primary liver carcinoma and hepatitis B virus infection.

About this clonotype: One end of the junction does not line up with germline, which may come from a read error. CDR3 sequence reads: CASSLRLAGNEQLF. In DNA, the CDR3 is TGTGCCAGCAGCCTTCGACTAGCGGGAAATGAGCAGTTATTC. The chain uses TRBV11-3 and TRBJ2-1, with TRBD2 matching 11 bases. The CDR3 runs to 14 residues. Germline V gene sequence: CDR1 SGHNT, CDR2 YENEEA.

The table lists this clonotype with a few counts. Sequence at one end of the junction differs from germline and may be a read error. The rearrangement links TRBV28 to TRBJ2-6, with TRBD1 matching over 7 bases. Germline CDR1 MDHEN, CDR2 SYDVKM. There are 23 residues in the CDR3. CDR3 in amino acids: CASSLGGYAPRQGGNSGANVLTF. DNA for the CDR3: TGTGCTAGCAGTTTAGGGGGTTATGCCCCCCGACAGGGCGGTAACTCTGGGGCCAACGTCCTGACTTTC.

Remarks on this clonotype: This may be a read error, as it is one base from a much larger clone. The chain combines TRBV29-1 with TRBJ2-5; 7 nucleotides line up with TRBD2. The CDR3 extends over 16 amino acids. CDR1 and CDR2 (germline): SQVTM, ANQGSEA. The CDR3 region is CRVVFWAGVNQETQYF. The CDR3 bases are TGCCGCGTTGTGTTTTGGGCGGGAGTTAACCAAGAGACCCAGTACTTC.

This clonotype was recorded once. An end of the junction differs from the germline gene, which may be a read error. This chain connects TRBV6-5 to TRBJ2-3, with 10 bases that match TRBD2. The CDR3 has 15 amino acids. Germline CDR1 reads MNHEY; CDR2 reads SVGAGI. DNA for the CDR3: TGTGCCAGCAGGACTAGCGGGCCAGGAACAGATGCGCAGTATTTT. Its translation: CASRTSGPGTDAQYF.

Remarks on this clonotype: Mismatch with germline at one junction end may stem from a read error. The chain has TRBV5-6 and TRBJ2-5; possible D gene TRBD1, 6 bases. This CDR3 is 13 amino acids long. CDR1 and CDR2 from the germline V gene are SGHDT and YYEEEE. CDR3 sequence reads: CGSSKQGEETQYF. The CDR3 DNA follows: TGTGGCAGCAGCAAACAGGGTGAAGAGACCCAGTACTTC.

The J gene is TRBJ2-2, the V gene TRBV12-3 or TRBV12-4; tentative D call: TRBD1 (5 bases). With 7 bases removed from V and 1 base from J, the gap between germline ends came to 13 bases. This CDR3 has 15 amino acids. In DNA form, the CDR3 reads TGTGCCAGCACTTCGCATAGGGGGAACACCGGGGAGCTGTTTTTT. Its translation is CASTSHRGNTGELFF.

A remark on this clonotype: Just one base apart from a much larger clone, this may be a read error. This chain uses TRBV28 with TRBJ1-4; D gene uncertain. Trimming pared 5 bases from V and 10 bases from J, leaving 11 bases between. Germline V gives CDR1 MDHEN, CDR2 SYDVKM. The CDR3 is 12 residues long. The CDR3 is CASSPPGGKLFF. In nucleotides, the CDR3 is TGTGCCAGCAGTCCCCCGGGAGGAAAACTGTTTTTT.

The gene calls are TRBV12-3 or TRBV12-4 and TRBJ2-2; D is possibly TRBD2 (5 bases). The CDR3 has 16 amino acids. V was cut by 3 bases and J by 16 bases, with 27 bases left in between. CDR3 DNA sequence: TGTGCCAGCAGTTTTGCCCGTCGGCTCAACACCGGGGAACCGTTTTTT. It encodes CASSFARRLNTGEPFF.

V usage is TRBV11-2 and J usage is TRBJ2-2; D ambiguous. This CDR3 is built from 15 residues. V lost 2 bases and J lost 2, with 9 bases in between. Germline CDR1 reads SGHAT; CDR2 reads FQNNGV. The CDR3 region has the DNA TGTGCCAGCAGCTTAACAGAACAAAACACCGGGGAGCTGTTTTTT. Translated: CASSLTEQNTGELFF. Together with reference TRBV11-2 and TRBJ2-2, the CDR3 gives the full variable domain: EAGVAQSPRYKIIEKRQSVAFWCNPISGHATLYWYQQILGQGPKLLIQFQNNGVVDDSQLPKDRFSAERLKGVDSTLKIQPAKLEDSAVYLCASSLTEQNTGELFFGEGSRLTVL.

The rearrangement uses TRBV30 and TRBJ2-7, with D possibly TRBD2 on 6 matching bases. The germline V gene encodes CDR1 GTSNPN and CDR2 SVGIG (reference sequence). V was pared by 4 bases and J by 3 bases, with 19 bases between. The length of the CDR3 is 15 residues. This CDR3 reads CAWNAERGDHYEQYF. The CDR3 DNA reads as TGTGCCTGGAATGCCGAACGCGGGGACCACTACGAGCAGTACTTC.

A note on this clonotype: A read error is possible here, since a much larger clone lies one base away. CDR3 in amino acids: CAIGENNGTPLHF. The CDR3 DNA sequence: TGTGCCATCGGTGAAAATAACGGAACACCCCTCCACTTT. The V gene is TRBV10-3, the J gene TRBJ1-6, with no clear D. CDR1 is ENHRY, CDR2 SYGVKD, per germline. This CDR3 region has 13 residues.

On this clonotype: An end of the junction differs from the germline gene, which may be a read error. The chain combines TRBV11-2 with TRBJ2-1; the match to TRBD2 covers 7 bases. Germline V CDR1 and CDR2: SGHAT, FQNNGV. This CDR3 comprises 16 residues. The DNA for the CDR3 is TGTGCCAGCAGCCCCGCTCTGGCTAGCGGTTACAATGAGCAGTTATTC. Its protein product is CASSPALASGYNEQLF.

The chain joins TRBV6-5 to TRBJ2-5; D might be TRBD1 or TRBD2, each matching 6 bases. The length of the CDR3 is 14 residues. V was pared by 7 bases and J by 14 bases, with 26 bases between. The V gene's germline CDR1 is MNHEY and CDR2 SVGAGI. Written as DNA, the CDR3 is TGTGCCAGCAACGAGGAGGGGGGCCTTTGGACCCGATACTTC. Translating gives CASNEEGGLWTRYF.

The chain links TRBV12-3 or TRBV12-4 to TRBJ2-5, with a weak D call TRBD2 (7 bases). The CDR3 covers 14 residues. The V end was cut by 3 bases, the J end by 11 bases, with 19 bases between. CDR3 nucleotides: TGTGCCAGCAGTTTGAGGGGGGGCACAGAGGCTCAGTACTTC. Translated, it gives CASSLRGGTEAQYF.

This clonotype has just a few counts. A much larger clone lies one base from this, so it may be a read error. The V call is TRBV6-1, the J call TRBJ1-1; D is ambiguous. Germline V gene lookup returns CDR1 MNHNS and CDR2 SASEGT. V shed 7 bases and J shed 2 bases, with 11 bases lying between them. The length of the CDR3 is 13 residues. In DNA, the CDR3 is TGTGCCAGCAAGGCCGGGTCCAACACTGAAGCTTTCTTT. Its protein product is CASKAGSNTEAFF.

On this clonotype: A much larger clone lies a single base off, so this may be a read error. J is TRBJ2-7 and V is TRBV6-5; D call uncertain. V was cut by 5 bases and J by 7 bases, with 12 bases left in between. The CDR3 consists of 12 residues. Per the germline V gene, CDR1 is MNHEY and CDR2 is SVGAGI. Written as DNA, the CDR3 is TGTGCCAGCAGTATAGGGTCGAGGGAGCAGTACTTC. Its protein product is CASSIGSREQYF.

As regards this clonotype: One end of the junction varies from germline; a read error may be responsible. V gene TRBV11-3 combines with J gene TRBJ2-1; 15 nucleotides line up with TRBD2. CDR3 length: 19 residues. Germline assignment: CDR1 SGHNT and CDR2 YENEEA. The CDR3 protein is CVSSAGQGGLAGGLNEQLF. The CDR3 DNA sequence: TGTGTCAGCAGCGCCGGACAGGGGGGACTAGCGGGAGGATTAAATGAGCAGCTCTTC.

Of note for this clonotype: At one end the junction does not follow the germline gene, possibly because of a read error. J is TRBJ1-5 and V is TRBV11-2, with D maybe TRBD1 (6 bases). The CDR3 runs 13 residues. Germline values: CDR1 SGHAT, CDR2 FQNNGV. The CDR3 reads CANSTVQGQPQHF. DNA for the CDR3: TGTGCCAACAGCACCGTACAGGGCCAGCCCCAACATTTT.

This chain joins TRBV11-2 and TRBJ1-1; D is unclear. The CDR3 has 13 residues. Germline V lookup: CDR1 SGHAT, CDR2 FQNNGV. Trimming cost V 7 bases and J 4 bases, with 13 bases left between them. CDR3 sequence reads: CASNFTRGTEAFF. Here the CDR3 DNA reads TGTGCCAGCAACTTCACTCGGGGCACTGAAGCTTTCTTT.

As for this clonotype: One junction end does not reproduce the germline sequence, and a read error may be involved. The genes are TRBV11-3 and TRBJ2-3; D possibly matches TRBD1 or TRBD2 (5 bases each). CDR1 is SGHNT and CDR2 is YENEEA in the germline V gene. CDR3 size: 14 residues. The CDR3: CASSFRASTDTQNF. DNA for the CDR3: TGTGCTAGCAGCTTCAGGGCTAGCACAGATACGCAGAATTTT.

The chain couples TRBV11-2 to TRBJ2-3; D unclear. This CDR3 is 15 amino acids long. Germline CDR1 and CDR2: SGHAT and FQNNGV. V lost 10 bases and J lost 0, with 17 bases in between. In DNA form, the CDR3 reads TGTGCCAACAGTCCGACGGCGTATAGCACAGATACGCAGTATTTT. Translating gives CANSPTAYSTDTQYF.

CDR3: CASSSPGRRGNYEQYF. DNA for the CDR3: TGTGCCAGCAGCTCCCCAGGCAGGAGGGGGAACTACGAGCAGTACTTC. The V call is TRBV5-4, the J call TRBJ2-7; the D call may be TRBD1 or TRBD2 (6 bases each). Per the germline V gene, CDR1 is SGHNT and CDR2 is YYREEE (reference sequence). CDR3 length: 16 amino acids. V lost 3 bases, J lost 3 bases, and 19 bases lay in between.

This clonotype was counted many times. The CDR3 region is CASSTGTGGEEQYF. The CDR3, as DNA: TGTGCCAGTAGTACCGGGACAGGGGGAGAAGAGCAGTACTTC. This chain connects TRBV19 to TRBJ2-7; the match to TRBD1 covers 11 bases. Germline assignment: CDR1 LNHDA and CDR2 SQIVND (reference sequence). CDR3 length: 14 residues. With V trimmed by 4 bases and J by 7 bases, 6 bases remained unmatched.

Of note for this clonotype: A read error may explain this, as a much larger clone is one base away. V gene TRBV12-5 combines with J gene TRBJ2-3; D may be TRBD1 or TRBD2 (6 bases each). Germline V gene data show CDR1 as LGHNT and CDR2 as FRNRAP. CDR3 length: 13 residues. Trimming removed 6 bases from V and 10 bases from J, with 17 bases in between. In DNA, the CDR3 is TGTGCTAGTGGCCAAGGGGGGAAGTATGCGCAGTATTTT. Its translation is CASGQGGKYAQYF.

This clonotype was picked up many times. The V and J genes are TRBV6-6 and TRBJ2-7, with D unresolved. The CDR3 is 13 amino acids. Germline CDR1 reads MNHNY; CDR2 reads SVGAGI (reference sequence). The V and J ends lost 9 bases and 0 bases respectively, with 12 bases between them. The chain's CDR3 is CASTPWGSYEQYF. In DNA form, the CDR3 reads TGTGCCAGTACCCCTTGGGGCTCCTACGAGCAGTACTTC.